These 32 T cell receptor beta chains originate from one sample sequenced in a study of molecular identifiers for immune sequencing clone quantification. A single record per CDR3 protein comes from TCRdb applying MiXCR to the PCR reads. Here the sample spans about half a million distinct CDR3 sequences, about 21% being singletons. The sample taken for sequencing was naive CD8+ T cells from blood, with Jurkat cell RNA spiked in. Subset denoted: FACS-sorted CD8+CD4-CCR7+CD45RA+ naive T cells. Receptor source: a human donor in good health. Some libraries in this study had Jurkat cell RNA spiked in.

The rearrangement joins TRBV3-2 to TRBJ2-7; the table's D call of TRBD1 was not tested on the DNA. TRBV3-2 counts as a pseudogene. The CDR3 length is 15 residues. This CDR3 reads CASSQDGTVTHEQYF. In DNA, the CDR3 is TGTGCCAGCAGCCAAGATGGGACAGTCACCCACGAGCAGTACTTC.

Worth noting for this clonotype: Relative to the germline gene, one junction end is altered; a read error may explain this. The chain uses TRBV7-9 and TRBJ2-2, with D perhaps TRBD1 (6 bases). The CDR3 runs to 15 residues. Per the germline V gene, CDR1 is SEHNR and CDR2 is FQNEAQ (reference sequence). The CDR3 loop is CASSQDRRSTGELSF. The DNA of the CDR3 is TGTGCCAGCAGCCAAGACAGGCGGAGCACCGGGGAGCTGTCTTTT.

This clonotype has a handful of counts. The chain has TRBV7-9 and TRBJ1-3; D not certain. Germline CDR1 reads SEHNR; CDR2 reads FQNEAQ (reference sequence). Trimming cost V 6 bases and J 2 bases, with 17 bases left between them. This CDR3 region has 16 residues. CDR3 sequence reads: CASRTAPDFTGNTIYF. CDR3 DNA: TGTGCCAGCAGAACAGCCCCGGATTTCACTGGAAACACCATATATTTT.

This chain connects TRBV7-6 to TRBJ2-2, with 8 bases fitting TRBD1. V was pared by 5 bases and J by 4 bases, with 24 bases of the junction left unmatched. Per germline, CDR1 SGHVS and CDR2 FNYEAQ. The CDR3 loop spans 21 amino acids. In nucleotides, the CDR3 is TGTGCCAGCAGCACGGGACAGGCGTGGGCAGGAAGAAATCTATTCACCGGGGAGCTGTTTTTT. Residues: CASSTGQAWAGRNLFTGELFF.

Many counts were recorded for this clonotype. The V call is TRBV6-5, the J call TRBJ2-3; the D gene could be TRBD1 or TRBD2 (5 bases each). The CDR3 contains 11 residues. Per germline, CDR1 MNHEY and CDR2 SVGAGI. The ends were cut back, 9 bases at V and 5 bases at J, with 9 bases in the middle. The CDR3 loop is CASVGGDTQYF. CDR3 nucleotide sequence: TGTGCCAGTGTTGGGGGAGATACGCAGTATTTT.

The chain uses TRBV5-1 and TRBJ2-5, with 8 positions matching TRBD1. Germline CDR1 and CDR2: SGHRS and YFSETQ. The CDR3 consists of 15 residues. The V segment lost 1 base and the J segment 5 bases; nucleotides outside the gene matches: 7. In DNA form, the CDR3 reads TGCGCCAGCAGCTTGAACAGGGGGTTTCAGGAGACCCAGTACTTC. Translation gives CASSLNRGFQETQYF.

As regards this clonotype: This may stem from a read error, because a much larger clone lies one nucleotide away. Since no conserved phenylalanine or tryptophan closes the CDR3, a read error is the likely cause. This sequence joins TRBV29-1 and TRBJ1-1; D is unresolved. Trimming left V 6 bases short and J 3 bases short, with 8 bases between. The V gene's germline CDR1 is SQVTM and CDR2 ANQGSEA. CDR3 size: 11 residues. The CDR3 loop is CSVLTYTEAFS. In DNA form, the CDR3 reads TGCAGCGTCCTAACGTACACTGAAGCTTTCTCT.

This clonotype has just a few counts. This sequence joins TRBV28 and TRBJ2-7; D is possibly TRBD1 (6 bases). Germline CDR1 reads MDHEN; CDR2 reads SYDVKM. The CDR3 spans 13 residues. V lost 6 bases, J lost 2 bases, and 11 bases lay in between. The chain's CDR3 is CASRPGTPYEQYF. In DNA form, the CDR3 reads TGTGCCAGCAGACCCGGGACACCCTACGAGCAGTACTTC.

In this sample, this clonotype turned up many times. The rearrangement joins TRBV9 to TRBJ2-5; 11 positions match TRBD2. Losses at the gene ends were 4 bases for V and 3 bases for J; bases not matched to a gene: 2. CDR3 length equals 14 residues. CDR1 SGDLS and CDR2 YYNGEE come from the germline V gene. The CDR3 protein is CASSTGLAEETQYF. DNA for the CDR3: TGTGCCAGCAGCACGGGACTAGCGGAAGAGACCCAGTACTTC.

This clonotype was counted ten times or more. The V gene is TRBV7-6, the J gene TRBJ2-5; no definite D call. Germline lookup yields CDR1 SGHVS and CDR2 FNYEAQ. Deletions cut 1 base from V and 2 bases from J, with 11 bases between. This CDR3 region has 15 residues. Here the CDR3 DNA reads TGTGCCAGCAGCTTAGAATTGCGAGCTCAAGAGACCCAGTACTTC. It specifies CASSLELRAQETQYF.

Notes on this clonotype: An end of the junction differs from the germline gene, which may be a read error. The chain carries TRBV30 and TRBJ1-1; no firm D call. CDR3 size: 13 residues. CDR1 is GTSNPN, CDR2 SVGIG, per germline (reference sequence). DNA of the CDR3: TGTGCCTGGAGTGTCACCCTTAACACTGGAGCTTTCTTT. Protein: CAWSVTLNTGAFF.

The rearrangement links TRBV12-5 to TRBJ1-1, with D tentatively TRBD1 (5 bases). The CDR3 extends over 16 amino acids. V lost 2 bases, J lost 1 base, and 14 bases lay in between. CDR1 LGHNT and CDR2 FRNRAP come from the germline V gene. CDR3 DNA sequence: TGTGCTAGTGGTTTGACCTCTTCAGGGCAGAACACTGAAGCTTTCTTT. Protein sequence: CASGLTSSGQNTEAFF.

The chain couples TRBV4-1 to TRBJ1-5, with 7 bases that match TRBD1. Germline V gene lookup returns CDR1 MGHRA and CDR2 YSYEKL. This CDR3 has 15 amino acids. The V gene end was trimmed by 1 base and the J gene end by 6 bases; junction bases not matched to a gene: 6. The CDR3 loop is CASSQGQGSLQPQHF. Here the CDR3 DNA reads TGCGCCAGCAGCCAAGGACAGGGTAGCCTTCAGCCCCAGCATTTT.

The chain combines TRBV4-3 with TRBJ2-1; TRBD2 matches 11 bases. From germline, CDR1 is LGHNA and CDR2 YSLEER. The CDR3 runs 17 residues. The V segment lost 4 bases and the J segment 2 bases; nucleotides outside the gene matches: 7. CDR3 amino acids: CASSPHSGGAAYNEQFF. Written as DNA, the CDR3 is TGCGCCAGCAGCCCGCATAGCGGGGGGGCGGCCTACAATGAGCAGTTCTTC.

Worth noting for this clonotype: A single base separates this from a much larger clone, so it may be a read error. The chain combines TRBV28 with TRBJ1-5, with D hard to call. Per germline, CDR1 MDHEN and CDR2 SYDVKM. The length of the CDR3 is 15 residues. In DNA form, the CDR3 reads TGTGCCAGCAGACCCGCCGGGAGTATAAATCAGTCCCAGCATTTT. Translation: CASRPAGSINQSQHF.

About this clonotype: A much larger clone lies one base from this, so it may be a read error. V gene TRBV7-9 combines with J gene TRBJ1-1, with 7 nucleotides matching TRBD1. The CDR3 has 13 residues. CDR1 is SEHNR, CDR2 FQNEAQ, per germline (reference sequence). CDR3 in DNA: TGTGCCAGCGGCTTAGGGGGACAGATTGAAGCTTTCTTT. This codes for CASGLGGQIEAFF.

V gene TRBV4-1 combines with J gene TRBJ2-5; D might be TRBD2 (6 bases). Germline V gene lookup returns CDR1 MGHRA and CDR2 YSYEKL. V lost 6 bases and J lost 5, with 10 bases in between. The CDR3 extends over 12 amino acids. The CDR3 DNA reads TGCGCCAGCAGTCGTGGGGGGGAGACCCAGTACTTC. Translated, it gives CASSRGGETQYF.

The CDR3 DNA follows: TGCGCCAGCAGCCAAGGGTTTATGGGTTATTCGGGGAAGGATGAAAAACTGTTTTTT. Protein: CASSQGFMGYSGKDEKLFF. The genes are TRBV4-1 and TRBJ1-4; D uncertain. This CDR3 has 19 amino acids. With 1 base removed from V and 6 bases from J, the gap between germline ends came to 24 bases. From germline, CDR1 is MGHRA and CDR2 YSYEKL.

Note on this clonotype: Because it lacks the conserved phenylalanine or tryptophan at the end, this CDR3 is likely a read error. The chain is built from TRBV28 and TRBJ2-7, with D perhaps being TRBD1 or TRBD2 (5 bases each). Per the germline V gene, CDR1 is MDHEN and CDR2 is SYDVKM. With 11 bases removed from V and 0 bases from J, the gap between germline ends came to 11 bases. The CDR3 length is 12 residues. CDR3 DNA sequence: TGTGCCTGCTCAGGGAGCTCCTACGAGCAGTACTCC. Its protein is CACSGSSYEQYS.

At least ten counts were recorded for this clonotype. The junction shows a germline mismatch at one end, possibly a read error. The chain recombines TRBV6-2 or TRBV6-3 with TRBJ1-5; possible D gene TRBD1, 5 bases. Germline CDR1 is MNHEY and CDR2 is SVGEGT. There are 15 residues in the CDR3. The CDR3 nucleotides are TGTGCCAGCAGTTACATCTCAGGGACTAATCAACCCCAGCATTTT. Encoded protein: CASSYISGTNQPQHF.

This clonotype was counted between two and nine times. The V call is TRBV6-6, the J call TRBJ1-5, with D perhaps matching TRBD1 (6 bases). The V and J ends lost 4 bases and 5 bases respectively, with 9 bases between them. Germline V gives CDR1 MNHNY, CDR2 SVGAGI (reference sequence). The CDR3 has 13 residues. CDR3 nucleotide sequence: TGTGCCAGCAGTTGGGGGGGCGATCAGCCCCAGCATTTT. Amino acid sequence: CASSWGGDQPQHF.

V is TRBV12-5 and J is TRBJ1-1; TRBD1 aligns across 9 bases. Trimming at V came to 6 bases and at J to 0 bases, leaving 5 bases not matched to a gene. This CDR3 comprises 15 residues. The V gene's germline CDR1 is LGHNT and CDR2 FRNRAP. The CDR3 DNA sequence: TGTGCTAGTGGGTGGGACAGGGAGGTGAACACTGAAGCTTTCTTT. Protein product: CASGWDREVNTEAFF.

This clonotype showed up many times. The chain joins TRBV20-1 to TRBJ2-7; 8 bases fit TRBD1. The CDR3 consists of 15 residues. The V gene end was trimmed by 3 bases and the J gene end by 2 bases; junction bases not matched to a gene: 9. From germline, CDR1 is DFQATT and CDR2 SNEGSKA (reference sequence). CDR3 loop: CSASRLSTGAYEQYF. CDR3 bases: TGCAGTGCTAGCCGCCTTTCGACAGGGGCCTACGAGCAGTACTTC.

This clonotype was seen ten or more times. The CDR3 region has the DNA TGTGCCAGCAGCCCTGCTGTCGGGGATCCCGGGGAGCTGTTTTTT. This gives the protein CASSPAVGDPGELFF. This rearrangement joins TRBV7-9 to TRBJ2-2, with D possibly being TRBD2 (5 bases). The CDR3 has 15 amino acids. Trimming stripped 5 bases from V and 6 bases from J, with 16 bases between. The germline CDR1 and CDR2 sequences are SEHNR and FQNEAQ (reference sequence).

In regard to this clonotype: Likely a read error: the CDR3 ends without its conserved phenylalanine or tryptophan. Here the CDR3 DNA reads TGTGCCAGCAGTTTGGCAGTCTACGAGCAGTACCTC. This codes for CASSLAVYEQYL. The chain has TRBV6-2 or TRBV6-3 and TRBJ2-7; D unclear. V shed 4 bases and J shed 3 bases, with 7 bases lying between them. The CDR3 is made up of 12 amino acids. Looked up from germline, CDR1 is MNHEY and CDR2 is SVGEGT.

The gene calls are TRBV24-1 and TRBJ2-3; perhaps TRBD2 as D (6 bases). V was trimmed by 9 bases and J by 4 bases, leaving 16 bases between them. The CDR3 runs to 14 residues. Germline CDR1 and CDR2: KGHDR and SFDVKD. CDR3 sequence reads: CATATRVLADTQYF. The DNA of the CDR3 is TGTGCCACCGCGACTAGGGTCCTAGCAGATACGCAGTATTTT.

This clonotype appeared a few times. The V call is TRBV12-3 or TRBV12-4, the J call TRBJ1-2, with a tentative D call TRBD1 (5 bases). The CDR3 totals 14 residues. V was trimmed by 7 bases and J by 4 bases, leaving 16 bases between them. The CDR3 spells CASTNDRSSYGYTF. DNA of the CDR3: TGTGCCAGCACCAATGACAGATCGAGCTATGGCTACACCTTC.

This clonotype has ten or more counts. J is TRBJ1-1 and V is TRBV4-3; 7 positions match TRBD1. Germline V gene data show CDR1 as LGHNA and CDR2 as YSLEER. The J segment lost 1 base and the V segment lost 0 bases, leaving 5 bases of the junction unmatched. The CDR3 sequence is 16 residues long. CDR3 sequence: CASSQDRTGANTEAFF. The CDR3 DNA sequence: TGCGCCAGCAGCCAAGACCGCACAGGGGCGAACACTGAAGCTTTCTTT.

In this sample, this clonotype turned up many times. The chain recombines TRBV7-9 with TRBJ1-5; TRBD1 might be the D (5 bases). The germline gives CDR1 SEHNR, CDR2 FQNEAQ (reference sequence). The germline V and J ends were trimmed by 1 base and 6 bases, with 10 bases remaining between them. This CDR3 region has 14 residues. The CDR3 loop is CASSLGRVGQPQHF. CDR3 DNA: TGTGCCAGCAGCTTAGGCAGGGTTGGTCAGCCCCAGCATTTT.

This clonotype was recorded a few times. Since the CDR3 does not end with the conserved phenylalanine or tryptophan, this likely comes from a read error. The chain recombines TRBV7-2 with TRBJ2-7; the D gene is possibly TRBD1 (6 bases). This CDR3 region has 18 residues. Germline assignment: CDR1 SGHTA and CDR2 FQGNSA. V was clipped by 1 base and J by 0 bases, with 19 bases between them. CDR3 DNA: TGTGCCAGCAGCTTAGGCTACAGGGTATGGAGCAGCTCCTACGAGCAGTACCTC. Residues: CASSLGYRVWSSSYEQYL.

This clonotype was counted only a few times. This rearrangement joins TRBV9 to TRBJ2-7; unclear D gene. The CDR3 consists of 16 residues. CDR1 and CDR2 from the germline V gene are SGDLS and YYNGEE. Trimming took 4 bases from V and 1 from J, leaving 18 bases between them. The CDR3 protein is CASSPDGEYYSYEQYF. The DNA for the CDR3 is TGTGCCAGCAGCCCCGACGGAGAATATTATTCCTACGAGCAGTACTTC.

Many counts were recorded for this clonotype. The V and J genes are TRBV2 and TRBJ2-3; TRBD1 or TRBD2 may be the D gene (6 bases each). CDR3 size: 15 residues. Looked up from germline, CDR1 is SNHLY and CDR2 is FYNNEI. The germline V and J ends were trimmed by 6 bases and 3 bases, with 16 bases remaining between them. CDR3 sequence (DNA): TGTGCCAGCAGCCACGGAGGGGGTAGTACAGATACGCAGTATTTT. As protein: CASSHGGGSTDTQYF.